The 9 T cell receptor beta chains below were found in one sample sequenced in a study of T cells in Graves' hyperthyroidism and ophthalmopathy. Using RNA transcripts as the source, TCR beta CDR3 regions were amplified. First-round RT-PCR with HTBI primers amplified the TCR CDR3 region. TCRdb reanalysed the multiplex PCR reads using MiXCR and keeps one entry per CDR3 protein. Of roughly 500,000 distinct CDR3 sequences in the sample, roughly 50% are singletons; the top ten hold around a fifth. The sequencing sample was made of peripheral blood or thyroid tissue (not recorded which). The receptors stem from an adult woman with Graves' disease, either hyperthyroidism or ophthalmopathy (not recorded which).

This clonotype was detected only a few times. The chain carries TRBV20-1 and TRBJ2-3; 11 bases match TRBD2. This CDR3 comprises 13 residues. V lost 5 bases, J lost 7 bases, and 5 bases stayed unmatched. CDR1 and CDR2 from the germline V gene are DFQATT and SNEGSKA (reference sequence). The CDR3 protein is CSAALAGVYTQYF. CDR3 bases: TGCAGTGCTGCACTAGCGGGAGTTTATACGCAGTATTTT.

Ten or more counts support this clonotype. The chain is built from TRBV5-1 and TRBJ1-1, with D possibly TRBD1 on 6 matching bases. The CDR3 consists of 15 residues. Germline values: CDR1 SGHRS, CDR2 YFSETQ. V dropped 4 bases and J dropped 5 bases, with 18 bases sitting between them. CDR3 in DNA: TGCGCCAGCAGCCATTTGGTGGGGGCTGGGACTGAAGCTTTCTTT. Translated, it gives CASSHLVGAGTEAFF.

This clonotype was picked up many times. The CDR3, as DNA: TGCAGTGCTGAAGGACAGGATAGCAATCAGCCCCAGCATTTT. Its protein product is CSAEGQDSNQPQHF. The chain is built from TRBV20-1 and TRBJ1-5; 7 bases match TRBD1. CDR1 and CDR2 from the germline V gene are DFQATT and SNEGSKA (reference sequence). V lost 5 bases, J lost 0 bases, and 4 bases stayed unmatched. CDR3 size: 14 residues.

With regard to this clonotype: Germline and junction disagree at one end, which may indicate a read error. The rearrangement joins TRBV10-3 to TRBJ1-2; 8 bases are a match to TRBD1. The CDR3 contains 15 residues. CDR1 and CDR2 (germline): ENHRY, SYGVKD. CDR3: CAISGHDRGNYGYTF. In DNA, the CDR3 is TGTGCCATTAGTGGGCACGACAGGGGAAATTATGGCTACACCTTC.

This clonotype turned up a few times. The chain carries TRBV2 and TRBJ2-2; D is ambiguous. The CDR3 is made up of 15 amino acids. With 5 bases removed from V and 5 bases from J, the gap between germline ends came to 15 bases. Germline V gives CDR1 SNHLY, CDR2 FYNNEI. The CDR3 DNA is TGTGCCAGCAGTCCAGACGGAGTAGAGACCGGGGAGCTGTTTTTT. Its translation is CASSPDGVETGELFF.

DNA for the CDR3: TGTGCCACCAGTGATCCGCTGGGAGGAAATCAGCCCCAGTACTTC. The encoded protein is CATSDPLGGNQPQYF. The genes are TRBV24-1 and TRBJ2-5, with D possibly matching TRBD2 (6 bases). Per the germline V gene, CDR1 is KGHDR and CDR2 is SFDVKD. This CDR3 contains 15 residues. V lost 3 bases, J lost 9 bases, and 19 bases lay in between.

The chain joins TRBV2 to TRBJ2-2; D not certain. Germline lookup yields CDR1 SNHLY and CDR2 FYNNEI. CDR3 length equals 13 residues. V dropped 1 base and J dropped 6 bases, with 6 bases sitting between them. CDR3 loop: CASSEGQPGELFF. As DNA, the CDR3 is TGTGCCAGCAGTGAAGGTCAACCCGGGGAGCTGTTTTTT.

This clonotype was picked up many times. Sequence at one end of the junction differs from germline and may be a read error. CDR3 loop: CASTSGANVLTF. For the CDR3, the DNA is TGCGCCAGCACTAGTGGGGCCAACGTCCTGACTTTC. The chain employs TRBV19 and TRBJ2-6, with D maybe TRBD2 (5 bases). CDR1 LNHDA and CDR2 SQIVND come from the germline V gene (reference sequence). This CDR3 spans 12 amino acids.

The chain uses TRBV5-1 and TRBJ2-1, with TRBD2 matching over 9 bases. CDR1 SGHRS and CDR2 YFSETQ come from the germline V gene. This CDR3 has 15 amino acids. V lost 5 bases to trimming and J lost 7 bases; unmatched junction nucleotides: 10. CDR3 nucleotides: TGCGCCAGCAGAACCGGGACTAGCAGGTTTAATGAGCAGTTCTTC. It codes for CASRTGTSRFNEQFF.